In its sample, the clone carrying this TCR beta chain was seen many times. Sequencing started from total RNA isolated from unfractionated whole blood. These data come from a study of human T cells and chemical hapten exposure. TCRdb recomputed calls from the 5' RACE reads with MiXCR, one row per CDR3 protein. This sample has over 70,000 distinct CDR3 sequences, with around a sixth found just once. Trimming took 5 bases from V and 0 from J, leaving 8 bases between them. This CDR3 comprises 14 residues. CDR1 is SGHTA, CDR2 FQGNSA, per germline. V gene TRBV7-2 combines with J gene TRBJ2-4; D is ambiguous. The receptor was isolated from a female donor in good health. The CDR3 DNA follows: TGTGCCAGCAGCATAAGACTAGCCAAAAACATTCAGTACTTC. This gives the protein CASSIRLAKNIQYF.